This T cell receptor (beta chain) was retrieved from a study of shared clonotypes between healthy human individuals. The CDR3 extends over 13 amino acids. V lost 0 bases and J 9 bases, leaving 6 bases between the germline ends. Germline V gives CDR1 LNHNV, CDR2 YYDKDF (reference sequence). Some clones are missing from TCRdb's copy, which holds only in-frame ones; the method was immunoSEQ multiplex PCR. The data show 2 million to 2.5 million clones, around 95% seen once. The rearrangement links TRBV15 to TRBJ1-6; D call uncertain. What was sequenced was naive CD4+ T cells sorted from blood. Subset described: CD45RA+ positively selected. This TCR was sampled from a man aged 18-30 years in good health. The CDR3 nucleotides are TGTGCCACCAGCAGAGATGTTGGTTCACCCCTCCACTTT. It yields the protein CATSRDVGSPLHF.